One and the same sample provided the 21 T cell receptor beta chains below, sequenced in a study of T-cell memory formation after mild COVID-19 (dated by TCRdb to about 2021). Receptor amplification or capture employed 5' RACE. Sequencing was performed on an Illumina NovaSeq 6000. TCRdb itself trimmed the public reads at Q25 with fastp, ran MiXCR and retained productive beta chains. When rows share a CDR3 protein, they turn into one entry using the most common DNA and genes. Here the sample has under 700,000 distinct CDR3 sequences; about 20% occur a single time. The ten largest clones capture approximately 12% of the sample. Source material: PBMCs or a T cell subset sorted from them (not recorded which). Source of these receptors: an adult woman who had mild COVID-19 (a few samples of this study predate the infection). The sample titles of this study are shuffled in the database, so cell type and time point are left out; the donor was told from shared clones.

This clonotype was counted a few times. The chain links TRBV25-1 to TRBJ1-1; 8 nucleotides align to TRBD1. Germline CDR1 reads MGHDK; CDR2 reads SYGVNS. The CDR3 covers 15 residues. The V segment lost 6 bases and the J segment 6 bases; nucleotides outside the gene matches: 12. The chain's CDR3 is CASRESVRGRSEAFF. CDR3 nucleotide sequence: TGTGCCAGCAGGGAGTCCGTCAGGGGGCGATCTGAAGCTTTCTTT. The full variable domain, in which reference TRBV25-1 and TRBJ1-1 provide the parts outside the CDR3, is EADIYQTPRYLVIGTGKKITLECSQTMGHDKMYWYQQDPGMELHLIHYSYGVNSTEKGDLSSESTVSRIRTEHFPLTLESARPSHTSQYLCASRESVRGRSEAFFGQGTRLTVV.

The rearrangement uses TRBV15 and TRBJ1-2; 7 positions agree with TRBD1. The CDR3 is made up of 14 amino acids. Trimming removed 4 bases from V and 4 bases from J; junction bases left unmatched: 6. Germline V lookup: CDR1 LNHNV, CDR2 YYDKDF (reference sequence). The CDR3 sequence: CATSKQGSGYGYTF. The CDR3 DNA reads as TGTGCCACCAGCAAACAGGGGTCGGGCTATGGCTACACCTTC.

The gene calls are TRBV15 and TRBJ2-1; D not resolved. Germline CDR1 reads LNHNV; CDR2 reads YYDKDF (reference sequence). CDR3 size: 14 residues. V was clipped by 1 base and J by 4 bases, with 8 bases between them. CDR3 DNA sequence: TGTGCCACCAGCAGAGTGAGAGAGTACAATGAGCAGTTCTTC. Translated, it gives CATSRVREYNEQFF.

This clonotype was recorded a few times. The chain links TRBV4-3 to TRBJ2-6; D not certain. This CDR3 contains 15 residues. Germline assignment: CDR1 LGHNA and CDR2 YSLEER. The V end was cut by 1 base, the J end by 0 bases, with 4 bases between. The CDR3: CASSQVASGANVLTF. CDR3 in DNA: TGCGCCAGCAGCCAAGTGGCCTCTGGGGCCAACGTCCTGACTTTC.

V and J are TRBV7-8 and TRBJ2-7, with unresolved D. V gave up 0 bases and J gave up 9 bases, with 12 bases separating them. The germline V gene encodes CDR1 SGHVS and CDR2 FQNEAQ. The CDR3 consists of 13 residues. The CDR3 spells CASSLAGSLVQYF. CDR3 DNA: TGTGCCAGCAGCTTAGCGGGAAGTTTGGTGCAGTACTTC.

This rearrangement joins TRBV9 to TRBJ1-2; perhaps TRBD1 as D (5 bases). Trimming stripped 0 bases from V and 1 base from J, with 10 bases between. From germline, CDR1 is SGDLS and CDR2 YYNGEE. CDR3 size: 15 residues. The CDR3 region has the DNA TGTGCCAGCAGCGTAGGGGCAGGGAATAACTATGGCTACACCTTC. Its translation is CASSVGAGNNYGYTF.

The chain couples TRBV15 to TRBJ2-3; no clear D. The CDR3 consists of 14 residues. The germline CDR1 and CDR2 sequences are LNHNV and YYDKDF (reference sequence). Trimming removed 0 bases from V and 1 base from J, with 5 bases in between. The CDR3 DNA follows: TGTGCCACCAGCAGAGACAGTCGCACAGATACGCAGTATTTT. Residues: CATSRDSRTDTQYF.

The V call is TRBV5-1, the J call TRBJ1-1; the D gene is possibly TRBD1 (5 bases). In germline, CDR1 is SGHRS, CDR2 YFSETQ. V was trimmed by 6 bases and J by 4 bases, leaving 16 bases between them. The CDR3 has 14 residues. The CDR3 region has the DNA TGCGCCAGCACCTTAACTGCAGGGTCCACTGAAGCTTTCTTT. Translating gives CASTLTAGSTEAFF.

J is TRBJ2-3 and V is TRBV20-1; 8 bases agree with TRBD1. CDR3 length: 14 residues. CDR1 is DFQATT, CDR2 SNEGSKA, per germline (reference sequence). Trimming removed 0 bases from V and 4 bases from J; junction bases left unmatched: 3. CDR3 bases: TGCAGTGCTAGAGATGGCAGGGGGCCAGATACGCAGTATTTT. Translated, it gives CSARDGRGPDTQYF.

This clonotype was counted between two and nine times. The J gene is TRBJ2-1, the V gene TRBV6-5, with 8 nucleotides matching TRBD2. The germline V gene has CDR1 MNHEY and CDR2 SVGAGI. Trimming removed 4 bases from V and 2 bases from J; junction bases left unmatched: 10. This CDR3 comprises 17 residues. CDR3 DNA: TGTGCCAGCAGTTCAAACCAACAGGGACTAGCCTACAATGAGCAGTTCTTC. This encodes CASSSNQQGLAYNEQFF.

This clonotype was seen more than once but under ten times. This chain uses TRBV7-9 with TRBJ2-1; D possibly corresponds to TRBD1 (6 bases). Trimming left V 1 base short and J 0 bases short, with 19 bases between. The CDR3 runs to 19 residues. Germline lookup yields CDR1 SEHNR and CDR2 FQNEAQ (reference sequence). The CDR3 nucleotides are TGTGCCAGCAGCTTAGGGTTTGCAGGGGTTTCAACCTCCTACAATGAGCAGTTCTTC. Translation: CASSLGFAGVSTSYNEQFF.

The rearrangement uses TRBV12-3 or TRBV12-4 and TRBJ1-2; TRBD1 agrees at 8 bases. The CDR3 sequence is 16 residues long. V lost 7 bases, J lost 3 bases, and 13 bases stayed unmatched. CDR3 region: CASTGLEDRGYYGYTF. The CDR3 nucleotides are TGTGCCAGCACCGGGTTAGAAGACAGGGGTTACTATGGCTACACCTTC.

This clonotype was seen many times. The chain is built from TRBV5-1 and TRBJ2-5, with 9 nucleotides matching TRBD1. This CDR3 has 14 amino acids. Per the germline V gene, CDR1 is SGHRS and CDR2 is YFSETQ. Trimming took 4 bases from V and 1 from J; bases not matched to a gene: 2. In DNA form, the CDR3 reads TGCGCCAGCAGCAAGGGACAGGGCCAAGAGACCCAGTACTTC. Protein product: CASSKGQGQETQYF.

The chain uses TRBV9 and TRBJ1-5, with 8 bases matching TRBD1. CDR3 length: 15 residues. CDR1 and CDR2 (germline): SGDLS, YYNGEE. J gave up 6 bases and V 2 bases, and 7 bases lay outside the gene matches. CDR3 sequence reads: CASSVGDRSGQPQHF. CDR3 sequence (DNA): TGTGCCAGCAGCGTGGGGGACAGGTCCGGTCAGCCCCAGCATTTT.

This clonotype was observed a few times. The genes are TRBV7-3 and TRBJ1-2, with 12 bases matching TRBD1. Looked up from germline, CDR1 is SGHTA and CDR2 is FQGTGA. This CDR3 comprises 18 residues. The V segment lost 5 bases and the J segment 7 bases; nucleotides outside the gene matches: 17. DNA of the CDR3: TGTGCCAGCAGCCCATACGCCGGGACAGGGGGCCTAACCCCTGGCTACACCTTC. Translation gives CASSPYAGTGGLTPGYTF.

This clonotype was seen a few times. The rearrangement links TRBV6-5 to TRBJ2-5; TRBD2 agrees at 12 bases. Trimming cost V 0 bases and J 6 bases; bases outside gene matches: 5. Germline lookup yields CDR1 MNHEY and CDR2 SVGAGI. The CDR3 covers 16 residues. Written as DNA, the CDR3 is TGTGCCAGCAGTTACTCGAGACTAGCGGGAGTAAAGACCCAGTACTTC. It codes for CASSYSRLAGVKTQYF.

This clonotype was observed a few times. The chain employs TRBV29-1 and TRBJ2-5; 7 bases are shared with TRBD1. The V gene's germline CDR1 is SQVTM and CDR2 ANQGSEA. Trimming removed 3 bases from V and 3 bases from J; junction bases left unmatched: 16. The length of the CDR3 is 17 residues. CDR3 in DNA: TGCAGCGTTGATAGGCGCTACCAGGGACAGTACGAAGAGACCCAGTACTTC. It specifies CSVDRRYQGQYEETQYF.

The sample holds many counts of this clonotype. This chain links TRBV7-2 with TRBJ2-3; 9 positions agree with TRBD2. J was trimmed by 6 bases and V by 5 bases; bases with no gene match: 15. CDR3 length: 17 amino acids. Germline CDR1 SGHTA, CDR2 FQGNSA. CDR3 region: CASSPPPGLAGMDTQYF. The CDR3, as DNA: TGTGCCAGCAGCCCACCCCCTGGGCTAGCGGGGATGGATACGCAGTATTTT.

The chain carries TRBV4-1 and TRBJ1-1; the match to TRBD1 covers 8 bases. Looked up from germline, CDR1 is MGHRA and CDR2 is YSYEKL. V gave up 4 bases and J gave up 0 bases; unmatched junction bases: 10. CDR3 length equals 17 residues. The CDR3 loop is CASSLPRQGRMNTEAFF. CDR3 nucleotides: TGCGCCAGCAGCCTCCCCAGACAGGGGAGGATGAACACTGAAGCTTTCTTT.

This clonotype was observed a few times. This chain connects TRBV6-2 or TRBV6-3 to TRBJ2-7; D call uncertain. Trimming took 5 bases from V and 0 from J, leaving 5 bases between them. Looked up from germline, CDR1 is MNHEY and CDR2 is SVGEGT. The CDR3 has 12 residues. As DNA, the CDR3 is TGTGCCAGCAGTGCCGCCTCCTACGAGCAGTACTTC. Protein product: CASSAASYEQYF.

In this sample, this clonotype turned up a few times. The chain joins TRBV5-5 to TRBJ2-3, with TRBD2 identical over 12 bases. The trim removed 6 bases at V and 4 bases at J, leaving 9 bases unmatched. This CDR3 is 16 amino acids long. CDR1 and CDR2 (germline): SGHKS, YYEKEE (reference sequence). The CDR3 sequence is CASNRGTSGYADTQYF. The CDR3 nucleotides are TGTGCCAGCAACCGGGGGACTAGCGGGTACGCAGATACGCAGTATTTT.